This TCR beta chain is from a study of monozygotic twins with inflammatory bowel disease. Using the 5' RACE reads, TCRdb records one entry per CDR3 protein without DNA. Listed are more than 120,000 distinct CDR3 sequences; about 2.6% falls within the top ten. On this clonotype: What it binds is not known.

This CDR3 is built from 15 residues. Germline lookup yields CDR1 SGHVS and CDR2 FNYEAQ. Broader study findings: Discordant twins had repertoire similarity that did not differ from that of concordant twins, possibly from limited power.

The TCR originated in a human donor with ulcerative colitis or Crohn's disease, or a healthy co-twin of an affected twin (not recorded which). The J gene is TRBJ1-5, the V gene TRBV7-6; the D call of TRBD1 rests on TCRdb alone, since no DNA is present to check it. Sequencing input: blood. CDR3 region: CASSKVAGKSQPQHF.